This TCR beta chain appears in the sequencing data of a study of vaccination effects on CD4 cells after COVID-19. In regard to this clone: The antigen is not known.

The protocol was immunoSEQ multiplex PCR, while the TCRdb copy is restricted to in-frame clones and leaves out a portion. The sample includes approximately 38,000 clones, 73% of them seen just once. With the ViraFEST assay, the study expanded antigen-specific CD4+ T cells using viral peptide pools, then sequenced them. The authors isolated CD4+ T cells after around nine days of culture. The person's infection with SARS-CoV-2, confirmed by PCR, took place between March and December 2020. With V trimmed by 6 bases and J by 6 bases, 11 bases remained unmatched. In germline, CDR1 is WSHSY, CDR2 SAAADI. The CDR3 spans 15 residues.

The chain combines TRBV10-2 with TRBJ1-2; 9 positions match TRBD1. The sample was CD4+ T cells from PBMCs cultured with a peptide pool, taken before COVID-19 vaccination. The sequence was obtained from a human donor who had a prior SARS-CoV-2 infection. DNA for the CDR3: TGCGCCAGCAGCGATTGGACAGGGGAGACTGATGGCTACACCTTC. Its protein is CASSDWTGETDGYTF.